Listed below are T cell receptor beta chains from one sample, sequenced in a study of CD8 T cells in ankylosing spondylitis. A single record per CDR3 protein comes from TCRdb applying MiXCR to the 5' RACE reads. Of approximately 130,000 distinct CDR3 sequences detected, roughly 11% appear once; the ten largest clones hold over 4%. The specimen was blood, either unsorted or a sorted T cell fraction (not recorded which). Every receptor here comes from a female donor with ankylosing spondylitis or in good health (not recorded which). CDR3s include the opening cysteine and the closing phenylalanine or tryptophan. A D gene is named only where the DNA matches it firmly. For some rows the clone size is stated as once, few or many, or as a class when expanded; others skip it.

clone size	V gene	D gene	J gene	CDR3 protein	CDR3 DNA
many	TRBV27	-	TRBJ2-1	CASSPQGDTDNEQFF	TGTGCCAGCAGTCCACAGGGTGACACTGACAATGAGCAGTTCTTC
many	TRBV27	-	TRBJ1-1	CATTDGNGGTEAFF	TGTGCCACCACGGACGGGAACGGGGGAACTGAAGCTTTCTTT
many	TRBV5-1	-	TRBJ2-3	CASSLAGNTDTQYF	TGCGCCAGCAGCTTGGCGGGGAACACAGATACGCAGTATTTT
-	TRBV20-1	-	TRBJ1-2	CSAGGGNYGYTF	TGCAGTGCCGGCGGGGGAAACTATGGCTACACCTTC
-	TRBV2	-	TRBJ1-1	CASSERDGLSTEAFF	TGTGCCAGCAGTGAGAGGGACGGATTGAGCACTGAAGCTTTCTTT
many	TRBV3-1	-	TRBJ2-1	CASTHAGSYNEQFF	TGTGCCAGCACCCATGCCGGCTCCTACAATGAGCAGTTCTTC
many	TRBV7-8	TRBD2	TRBJ2-3	CASSLGTTSKTTDTQYF	TGTGCCAGCAGCTTGGGGACTACATCGAAAACGACAGATACGCAGTATTTT
many	TRBV5-6	-	TRBJ1-2	CASSRRGGYGYTF	TGTGCCAGCAGCCGAAGAGGGGGATATGGCTACACCTTC
many	TRBV3-1	-	TRBJ2-7	CASRGMPTYEQYF	TGTGCCAGCCGCGGGATGCCCACCTACGAGCAGTACTTC
many	TRBV3-1	TRBD2	TRBJ2-1	CASSQAGGYNEQFF	TGTGCCAGCAGCCAAGCGGGGGGATACAATGAGCAGTTCTTC
few	TRBV7-2	-	TRBJ1-6	CASSLGGAGSPLHF	TGTGCCAGCAGCTTAGGAGGGGCAGGTTCACCCCTCCACTTT
many	TRBV7-6	-	TRBJ2-2	CASSLTGSESGELFF	TGTGCCAGCAGCTTAACAGGGTCGGAATCCGGGGAGCTGTTTTTT
many	TRBV12-3/TRBV12-4	-	TRBJ1-2	CASRPGGSGYTF	TGTGCCAGCAGACCGGGGGGCTCTGGCTACACCTTC
many	TRBV10-3	-	TRBJ2-1	CAISEKGDNEQFF	TGTGCCATCAGTGAGAAGGGGGATAATGAGCAGTTCTTC